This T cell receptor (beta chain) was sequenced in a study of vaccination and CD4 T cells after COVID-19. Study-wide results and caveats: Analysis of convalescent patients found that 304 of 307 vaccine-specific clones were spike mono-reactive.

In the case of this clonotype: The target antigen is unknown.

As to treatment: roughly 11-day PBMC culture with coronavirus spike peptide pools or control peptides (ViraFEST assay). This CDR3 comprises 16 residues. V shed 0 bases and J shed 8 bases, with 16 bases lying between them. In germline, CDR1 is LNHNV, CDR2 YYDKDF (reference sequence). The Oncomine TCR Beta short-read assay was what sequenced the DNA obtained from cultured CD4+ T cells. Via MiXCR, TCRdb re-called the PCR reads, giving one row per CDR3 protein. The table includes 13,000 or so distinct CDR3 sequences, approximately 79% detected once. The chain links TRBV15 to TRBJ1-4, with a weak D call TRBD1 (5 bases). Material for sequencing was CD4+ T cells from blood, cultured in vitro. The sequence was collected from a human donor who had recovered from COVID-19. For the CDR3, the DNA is TGTGCCACCAGCAGAGATCCCAGGGCAGCAGGGGAAAAACTGTTTTTT. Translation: CATSRDPRAAGEKLFF.